The 30 T cell receptor beta chains below all came from one sample that was sequenced in a study of cytomegalovirus exposure and HLA in healthy donors. The PCR made use of 60 Vbeta and 13 Jbeta primers. Libraries were prepared by immunoSEQ multiplex PCR; TCRdb keeps only in-frame clonotypes and omits some of them. This table has around 130,000 clones, about three quarters appearing once. Sequencing input: PBMCs. The receptors come from a man aged 35 to 55 in good health and CMV-seropositive.

The chain has TRBV14 and TRBJ1-1; D call uncertain. V was trimmed by 2 bases and J by 0 bases, leaving 13 bases between them. CDR1 is SGHDN and CDR2 is FVKESK in the germline V gene. The CDR3 extends over 16 amino acids. The CDR3 DNA sequence: TGTGCCAGCAGCCAATGGGTTGCGGGTCTGAACACTGAAGCTTTCTTT. Amino acids: CASSQWVAGLNTEAFF.

This clone was seen only a few times. This chain joins TRBV5-1 and TRBJ2-1, with TRBD2 identical over 10 bases. This CDR3 has 18 amino acids. After removal of 4 bases from V and 0 bases from J, the junction contained 10 bases not matched to a gene. CDR1 is SGHRS and CDR2 is YFSETQ in the germline V gene. For the CDR3, the DNA is TGCGCCAGCAGCCCGAGGATGTCTAGCGGGAGCTCCTACAATGAGCAGTTCTTC. It translates to CASSPRMSSGSSYNEQFF.

The chain employs TRBV14 and TRBJ1-3; possible D gene TRBD1, 6 bases. The V gene lost 0 bases and the J gene lost 2 bases, with 14 bases spanning the gap. The CDR3 is 17 residues long. Germline assignment: CDR1 SGHDN and CDR2 FVKESK. In DNA form, the CDR3 reads TGTGCCAGCAGCCAAGATAGGGGGAGATGGGCTGGAAACACCATATATTTT. Residues: CASSQDRGRWAGNTIYF.

The table lists this clone with a count of one. The chain carries TRBV6-1 and TRBJ2-1; 13 bases map to TRBD2. Germline CDR1 MNHNS, CDR2 SASEGT. J lost 10 bases, V lost 6 bases, and 9 bases had no gene match. The CDR3 has 15 amino acids. The DNA of the CDR3 is TGTGCCAGCAGAGTAACTAGCGGGGGGGCTGGAGAGCAGTTCTTC. Translating it yields CASRVTSGGAGEQFF.

J is TRBJ2-4 and V is TRBV19; possible D gene TRBD1, 7 bases. The V gene lost 7 bases and the J gene lost 6 bases, with 22 bases spanning the gap. This CDR3 spans 16 amino acids. Germline CDR1 LNHDA, CDR2 SQIVND (reference sequence). The CDR3 DNA follows: TGTGCCAGTAAGTCGATCGGAGGGGGCGAGGGAAACATTCAGTACTTC. It translates to CASKSIGGGEGNIQYF.

CDR3 in amino acids: CASSLGGGQYNEQFF. CDR3 in DNA: TGTGCCAGCAGCTTAGGGGGGGGGCAGTACAATGAGCAGTTCTTC. The chain is built from TRBV7-6 and TRBJ2-1; D is perhaps TRBD2 (7 bases). Germline V gene sequence: CDR1 SGHVS, CDR2 FNYEAQ. This CDR3 is 15 amino acids long. Trimming removed 1 base at V and 4 bases at J, with 11 bases between.

CDR3 sequence (DNA): TGCAGCGTTGAAGATCGGCAGGGCGGTACCGAGCAGTACTTC. It specifies CSVEDRQGGTEQYF. V usage is TRBV29-1 and J usage is TRBJ2-7, with a weak D call TRBD1 (5 bases). This CDR3 has 14 residues. Germline V gives CDR1 SQVTM, CDR2 ANQGSEA. Trimming cost V 0 bases and J 6 bases, with 15 bases left between them.

The CDR3: CASSVGAGGTDTQYF. Written as DNA, the CDR3 is TGTGCCAGCAGCGTTGGGGCAGGAGGCACAGATACGCAGTATTTT. The chain recombines TRBV7-2 with TRBJ2-3, with TRBD1 as a possible D gene (5 bases). Trimming shortened V by 5 bases and J by 1 base, and 13 bases separated the two germline ends. The CDR3 length is 15 residues. Germline V gene data show CDR1 as SGHTA and CDR2 as FQGNSA.

The chain couples TRBV19 to TRBJ2-5; 10 bases fit TRBD2. Germline CDR1 reads LNHDA; CDR2 reads SQIVND (reference sequence). The CDR3 covers 15 residues. V was clipped by 5 bases and J by 5 bases; unmatched bases: 8. CDR3 residues: CASSGPAGGRETQYF. For the CDR3, the DNA is TGTGCCAGTAGTGGCCCAGCGGGGGGGCGGGAGACCCAGTACTTC.

The chain joins TRBV29-1 to TRBJ1-4, with 10 bases aligning to TRBD1. V trimming: 6 bases; J trimming: 7 bases; junction bases outside the gene matches: 5. The CDR3 is 13 residues long. In germline, CDR1 is SQVTM, CDR2 ANQGSEA. In DNA, the CDR3 is TGCAGCGTCCGACAGGGGGCGCGTGAAAAACTGTTTTTT. Translation gives CSVRQGAREKLFF.

V gene TRBV6-6 combines with J gene TRBJ2-3; possibly TRBD2 for D (6 bases). This CDR3 is 14 amino acids long. The V gene lost 8 bases and the J gene lost 2 bases, with 14 bases spanning the gap. The germline gives CDR1 MNHNY, CDR2 SVGAGI (reference sequence). The CDR3 sequence is CASCPGTYTDTQYF. In DNA form, the CDR3 reads TGTGCCAGCTGCCCCGGGACTTACACAGATACGCAGTATTTT.

The rearrangement joins TRBV27 to TRBJ1-2; 7 bases are a match to TRBD1. With 5 bases clipped from V and 4 bases from J, the junction kept 10 bases outside the gene matches. CDR3 length: 15 residues. The germline V gene has CDR1 MNHEY and CDR2 SMNVEV (reference sequence). The CDR3 loop is CASSQRRTGIYGYTF. CDR3 nucleotide sequence: TGTGCCAGCAGTCAACGCCGGACAGGCATCTATGGCTACACCTTC.

V is TRBV27 and J is TRBJ2-7, with a possible D match to TRBD2 (5 bases). The V gene lost 1 base and the J gene lost 0 bases, with 19 bases spanning the gap. The CDR3 contains 18 residues. Germline lookup yields CDR1 MNHEY and CDR2 SMNVEV (reference sequence). For the CDR3, the DNA is TGTGCCAGCAGTTTATATCTTGAACCGGGATCTAGCTCCTACGAGCAGTACTTC. This sequence encodes CASSLYLEPGSSSYEQYF.

The J gene is TRBJ2-3, the V gene TRBV10-2; TRBD2 is a possible D gene (5 bases). The CDR3 length is 11 residues. With 7 bases removed from V and 4 bases from J, the gap between germline ends came to 6 bases. Germline V gives CDR1 WSHSY, CDR2 SAAADI. The CDR3 here is CASTEADTQYF. The CDR3 coding sequence is TGCGCCAGCACGGAGGCAGATACGCAGTATTTT.

The chain uses TRBV13 and TRBJ2-7, with D unresolved. CDR1 and CDR2 (germline): PRHDT, FYEKMQ (reference sequence). V lost 5 bases and J 0 bases, leaving 14 bases between the germline ends. The CDR3 runs 15 residues. The CDR3 bases are TGTGCCAGCAGCCCGCGGTTGAGTGTCTCCTACGAGCAGTACTTC. It translates to CASSPRLSVSYEQYF.

Only one count was recorded for this clone. The genes are TRBV5-1 and TRBJ1-2; 7 nucleotides line up with TRBD1. The junction had 6 bases not matched to a gene; V was cut back by 1 base and J by 6 bases. CDR1 and CDR2 (germline): SGHRS, YFSETQ. This CDR3 region has 14 residues. CDR3 protein: CASSLYTGEDGYTF. The CDR3 DNA reads TGCGCCAGCAGCTTGTACACAGGGGAAGATGGCTACACCTTC.

This clone was observed a handful of times. Additional DNA sequences in this sample encode the identical CDR3. This rearrangement joins TRBV2 to TRBJ1-4; no firm D call. The CDR3 consists of 13 residues. CDR1 is SNHLY and CDR2 is FYNNEI in the germline V gene. V was clipped by 7 bases and J by 5 bases, with 11 bases between them. CDR3 sequence (DNA): TGTGCCAGCATACATGAACGCAATGAAAAACTGTTTTTT. Its protein product is CASIHERNEKLFF.

For the CDR3, the DNA is TGCAGTGCTAGCCCCCTAGATACGCAGTATTTT. Protein product: CSASPLDTQYF. This rearrangement joins TRBV20-1 to TRBJ2-3; D gene uncertain. Per germline, CDR1 DFQATT and CDR2 SNEGSKA (reference sequence). Trimming left V 3 bases short and J 5 bases short, with 6 bases between. The CDR3 consists of 11 residues.

The J gene is TRBJ1-5, the V gene TRBV19, with 9 bases lining up with TRBD1. V dropped 7 bases and J dropped 2; count of bases not matched to a gene: 6. From germline, CDR1 is LNHDA and CDR2 SQIVND (reference sequence). The CDR3 is made up of 15 amino acids. The CDR3 coding sequence is TGTGCCAGTACCCTGGACAGGGGACGCAATCAGCCCCAGCATTTT. It translates to CASTLDRGRNQPQHF.

The chain combines TRBV29-1 with TRBJ2-7; 7 bases align to TRBD2. Trimming cost V 5 bases and J 12 bases; bases outside gene matches: 10. Germline V gene lookup returns CDR1 SQVTM and CDR2 ANQGSEA. This CDR3 comprises 11 residues. The CDR3 coding sequence is TGCAGCGTTAGGGACGGAGCGGGGACGTACTTC. Translation: CSVRDGAGTYF.

This chain connects TRBV6-5 to TRBJ2-5; 9 positions agree with TRBD1. TRBJ2-7 explains the end of the DNA better; the J call may be wrong. The germline gives CDR1 MNHEY, CDR2 SVGAGI. The CDR3 runs 14 residues. The CDR3 region is CASSPGTGRYEQYF. CDR3 DNA: TGTGCCAGCAGCCCCGGGACAGGGAGGTACGAGCAGTACTTC.

V and J are TRBV6-5 and TRBJ1-4; 8 bases map to TRBD1. Looked up from germline, CDR1 is MNHEY and CDR2 is SVGAGI. This CDR3 is 15 amino acids long. Trimming removed 4 bases from V and 7 bases from J; junction bases left unmatched: 8. CDR3 coding DNA: TGTGCCAGCAGTTTCACAGGGGGGCAGGGTGAAAAACTGTTTTTT. Translated, it gives CASSFTGGQGEKLFF.

The CDR3 nucleotides read TGTGCCAGCAGCGCAACCCGGGACACTGAAGCTTTCTTT. Residues: CASSATRDTEAFF. This chain joins TRBV4-2 and TRBJ1-1; no clear D gene. This CDR3 is built from 13 residues. V was cut by 5 bases and J by 3 bases, with 10 bases left in between. CDR1 is LGHNA, CDR2 YNFKEQ, per germline.

This clone appeared once. The chain uses TRBV2 and TRBJ2-6; 8 bases map to TRBD1. The J segment lost 2 bases and the V segment lost 4 bases, leaving 4 bases of the junction unmatched. The CDR3 has 16 amino acids. The germline gives CDR1 SNHLY, CDR2 FYNNEI. The CDR3, as DNA: TGTGCCAGCAGTGGAGAGACAGGGGCTGGGGCCAACGTCCTGACTTTC. It is translated as CASSGETGAGANVLTF.

J is TRBJ2-2 and V is TRBV9; perhaps TRBD2 as D (7 bases). The germline V and J ends were trimmed by 0 bases and 6 bases, with 24 bases remaining between them. Per germline, CDR1 SGDLS and CDR2 YYNGEE. CDR3 length equals 19 residues. CDR3 DNA: TGTGCCAGCAGCGTAGCTACGCATAGGGGGGCGGGAGATCCCGGGGAGCTGTTTTTT. Amino acid sequence: CASSVATHRGAGDPGELFF.

This clone came up once. The V gene is TRBV28, the J gene TRBJ1-2; the match to TRBD1 covers 9 bases. Germline CDR1 reads MDHEN; CDR2 reads SYDVKM. The V gene end was trimmed by 5 bases and the J gene end by 4 bases; junction bases not matched to a gene: 5. The CDR3 loop spans 14 amino acids. The CDR3, as DNA: TGTGCCAGCAGTCTGGACAGGGGCTCCTATGGCTACACCTTC. Its protein is CASSLDRGSYGYTF.

The rearrangement joins TRBV27 to TRBJ2-7, with 9 bases matching TRBD1. Germline V gene data show CDR1 as MNHEY and CDR2 as SMNVEV (reference sequence). The CDR3 has 13 amino acids. V shed 6 bases, J shed 5 bases, and the junction held 5 bases outside the gene matches. This CDR3 reads CASSDRGFHEQYF. DNA for the CDR3: TGTGCCAGCAGCGACAGGGGGTTTCACGAGCAGTACTTC.

This chain connects TRBV9 to TRBJ2-5; 7 bases line up with TRBD1. The germline gives CDR1 SGDLS, CDR2 YYNGEE. Trimming took 3 bases from V and 4 from J; bases not matched to a gene: 6. CDR3 length equals 14 residues. This CDR3 is CASSGGQRGETQYF. The CDR3 DNA follows: TGTGCCAGCAGCGGGGGACAGCGTGGAGAGACCCAGTACTTC. The entire variable domain, with the rest obtained from reference TRBV9 and TRBJ2-5, is as follows: DSGVTQTPKHLITATGQRVTLRCSPRSGDLSVYWYQQSLDQGLQFLIQYYNGEERAKGNILERFSAQQFPDLHSELNLSSLELGDSALYFCASSGGQRGETQYFGPGTRLLVL.

V usage is TRBV11-1 and J usage is TRBJ2-1; D may be TRBD2 (6 bases). Germline V gene lookup returns CDR1 SGHAT and CDR2 FQDESV (reference sequence). This CDR3 is 14 amino acids long. Trimming took 5 bases from V and 4 from J, leaving 12 bases between them. Here the CDR3 reads CASSPSGFYNEQFF. The DNA for the CDR3 is TGTGCCAGCAGCCCCAGCGGGTTTTACAATGAGCAGTTCTTC.

The chain carries TRBV6-5 and TRBJ1-5; TRBD1 is a possible D gene (6 bases). Germline CDR1 MNHEY, CDR2 SVGAGI. The CDR3 runs to 14 residues. Trimming cost V 6 bases and J 3 bases, with 12 bases left between them. Here the CDR3 DNA reads TGTGCCAGCAGCCTCAACAGGGACAATCAGCCCCAGCATTTT. Its protein product is CASSLNRDNQPQHF.